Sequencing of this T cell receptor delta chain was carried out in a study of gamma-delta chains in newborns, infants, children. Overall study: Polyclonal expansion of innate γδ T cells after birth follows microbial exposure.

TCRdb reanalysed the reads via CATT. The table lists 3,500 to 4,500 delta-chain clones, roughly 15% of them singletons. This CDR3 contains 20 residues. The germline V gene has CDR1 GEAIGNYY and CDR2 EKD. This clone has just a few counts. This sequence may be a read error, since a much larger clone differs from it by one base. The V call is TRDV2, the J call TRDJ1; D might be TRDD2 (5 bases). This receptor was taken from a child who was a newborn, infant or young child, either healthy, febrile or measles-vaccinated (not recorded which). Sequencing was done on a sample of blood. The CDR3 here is CACDTVKGLQRGPNTDELIF. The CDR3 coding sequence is TGTGCCTGTGACACCGTAAAAGGCCTACAAAGAGGGCCCAACACCGATGAACTCATCTTT.